This T cell receptor (beta chain) comes out of a study of technical replicates of blood from a handful of donors. There are 15 residues in the CDR3. Trimming stripped 8 bases from V and 0 bases from J, with 16 bases between. Germline V lookup: CDR1 LGHNA, CDR2 YNFKEQ. The assay was immunoSEQ multiplex PCR, and TCRdb's table has in-frame clones only and misses some. The table includes fewer than 100,000 clones, around 97% detected once. V usage is TRBV4-2 and J usage is TRBJ1-1; TRBD1 is a possible D gene (6 bases). The material sequenced was T cells isolated from PBMCs. This receptor was obtained from a human donor in good health. In DNA, the CDR3 is TGTGCCAGCTCAGGTACCGGACAGATGAACACTGAAGCTTTCTTT. Amino acid sequence: CASSGTGQMNTEAFF.